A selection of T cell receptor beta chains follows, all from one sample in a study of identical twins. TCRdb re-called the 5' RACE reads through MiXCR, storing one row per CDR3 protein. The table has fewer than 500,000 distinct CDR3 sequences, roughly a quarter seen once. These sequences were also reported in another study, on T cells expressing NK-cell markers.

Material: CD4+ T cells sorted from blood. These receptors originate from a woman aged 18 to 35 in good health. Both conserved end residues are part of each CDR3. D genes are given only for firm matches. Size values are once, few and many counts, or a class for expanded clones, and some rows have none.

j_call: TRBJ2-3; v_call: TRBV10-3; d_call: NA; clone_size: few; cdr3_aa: CAIGRGPPDTQYF; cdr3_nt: TGTGCCATCGGGCGTGGCCCGCCCGATACGCAGTATTTT
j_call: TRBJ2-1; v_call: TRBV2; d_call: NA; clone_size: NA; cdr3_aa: CASGPHNEQFF; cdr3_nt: TGTGCCAGCGGACCCCACAATGAGCAGTTCTTC
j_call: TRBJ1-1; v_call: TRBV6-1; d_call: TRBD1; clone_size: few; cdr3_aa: CASRTGQTLGTEAFF; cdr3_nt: TGTGCCAGCAGGACGGGACAGACACTCGGGACTGAAGCTTTCTTT
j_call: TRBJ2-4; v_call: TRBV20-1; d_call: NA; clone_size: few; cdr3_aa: CSARVRGGALAKNIQYF; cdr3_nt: TGCAGTGCTAGAGTGAGAGGGGGGGCGCTAGCCAAAAACATTCAGTACTTC
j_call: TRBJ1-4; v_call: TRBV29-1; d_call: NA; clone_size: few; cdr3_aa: CSVPTATNEKLFF; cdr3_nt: TGCAGCGTTCCTACTGCAACTAATGAAAAACTGTTTTTT
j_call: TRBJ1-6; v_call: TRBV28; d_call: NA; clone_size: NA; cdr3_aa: CASSFGVNSPLHF; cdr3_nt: TGTGCCAGCAGTTTCGGTGTGAATTCACCCCTCCACTTT
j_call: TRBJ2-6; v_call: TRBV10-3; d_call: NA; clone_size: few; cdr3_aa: CAISDPITRSGANVLTF; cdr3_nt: TGTGCCATCAGTGACCCGATAACTAGAAGTGGGGCCAACGTCCTGACTTTC
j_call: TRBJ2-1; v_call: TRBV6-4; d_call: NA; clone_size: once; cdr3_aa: CASSVDGVGEQFF; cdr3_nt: TGTGCCAGCAGTGTTGACGGGGTCGGGGAGCAGTTCTTC
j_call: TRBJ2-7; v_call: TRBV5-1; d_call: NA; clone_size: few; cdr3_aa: CASGRLGPEYEQYF; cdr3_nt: TGCGCCAGCGGACGTTTGGGGCCCGAATACGAGCAGTACTTC
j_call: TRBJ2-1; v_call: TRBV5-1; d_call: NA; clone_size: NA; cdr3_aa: CASSLKAGSYNEQFF; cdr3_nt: TGCGCCAGCAGCTTGAAGGCAGGTTCTTACAATGAGCAGTTCTTC
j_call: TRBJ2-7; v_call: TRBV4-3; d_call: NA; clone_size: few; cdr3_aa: CASSQDIGGPGYEQYF; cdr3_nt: TGCGCCAGCAGCCAAGATATCGGGGGGCCGGGTTACGAGCAGTACTTC
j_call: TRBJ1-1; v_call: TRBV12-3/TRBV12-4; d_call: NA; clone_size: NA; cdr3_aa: CASSLSVSSTEAFF; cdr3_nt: TGTGCCAGCAGTTTATCGGTTTCAAGCACTGAAGCTTTCTTT
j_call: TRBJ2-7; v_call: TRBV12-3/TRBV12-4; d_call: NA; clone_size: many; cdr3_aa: CASSLRTAYEQYF; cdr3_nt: TGTGCCAGCAGTTTAAGGACCGCCTACGAGCAGTACTTC
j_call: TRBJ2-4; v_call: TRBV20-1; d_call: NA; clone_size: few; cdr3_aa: CSASGQRDKNIQYF; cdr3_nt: TGCAGTGCTAGTGGGCAGAGGGACAAAAACATTCAGTACTTC
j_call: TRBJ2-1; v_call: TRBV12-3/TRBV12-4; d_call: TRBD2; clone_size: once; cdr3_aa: CASSVHPGTSPFF; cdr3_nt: TGTGCCAGCAGTGTACATCCCGGGACTAGTCCGTTCTTC
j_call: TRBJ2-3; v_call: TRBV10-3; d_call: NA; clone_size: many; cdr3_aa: CAIGGLETDTQYF; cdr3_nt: TGTGCCATCGGGGGGCTCGAGACAGATACGCAGTATTTT
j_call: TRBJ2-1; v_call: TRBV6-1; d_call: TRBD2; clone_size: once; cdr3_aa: CASSATSGVLDEQFF; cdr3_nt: TGTGCCAGCAGTGCCACTAGCGGGGTACTCGATGAGCAGTTCTTC
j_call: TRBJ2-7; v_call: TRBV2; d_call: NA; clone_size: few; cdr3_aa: CASRRNEQYF; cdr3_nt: TGTGCCAGCAGGCGAAACGAGCAGTACTTC
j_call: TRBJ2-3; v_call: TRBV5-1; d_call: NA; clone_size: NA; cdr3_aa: CASSPRQVEDTQYF; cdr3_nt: TGCGCCAGCAGCCCAAGACAGGTGGAAGATACGCAGTATTTT
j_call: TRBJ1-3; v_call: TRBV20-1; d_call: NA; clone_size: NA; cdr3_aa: CSASYGGLGNTIYF; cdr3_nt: TGCAGTGCTAGTTACGGGGGTTTAGGAAACACCATATATTTT
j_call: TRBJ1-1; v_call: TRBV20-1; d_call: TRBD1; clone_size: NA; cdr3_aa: CSAREGAYTEAFF; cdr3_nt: TGCAGTGCTAGGGAGGGGGCCTACACTGAAGCTTTCTTT
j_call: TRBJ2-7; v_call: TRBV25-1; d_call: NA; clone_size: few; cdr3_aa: CASSEGNSYEQYF; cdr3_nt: TGTGCCAGCAGTGAGGGCAACTCCTACGAGCAGTACTTC
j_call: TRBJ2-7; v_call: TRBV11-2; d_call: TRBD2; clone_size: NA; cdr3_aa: CASSLVWNSGSYEQYF; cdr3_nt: TGTGCCAGCAGCTTAGTTTGGAATAGCGGGAGTTACGAGCAGTACTTC
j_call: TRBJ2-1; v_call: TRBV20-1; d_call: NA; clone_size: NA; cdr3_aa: CSARVGNEQFF; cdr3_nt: TGCAGTGCTAGAGTCGGTAATGAGCAGTTCTTC
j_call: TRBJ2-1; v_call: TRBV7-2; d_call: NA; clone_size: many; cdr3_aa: CASSLAGTNEQFF; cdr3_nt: TGTGCCAGCAGCTTGGCAGGGACCAATGAGCAGTTCTTC